Below, 4 T cell receptor beta chains from the same sample are listed, as sequenced in a study of radiation and T cells in renal cell carcinoma (dated by TCRdb to the early 2020s). The library was made by the immunoSEQ multiplex PCR assay. The table was pulled from immuneACCESS by TCRdb, which kept in-frame rearrangements only. Such tables lose some clones; where checked, under half of the loss comes from unresolved V genes, and the rest has no known cause. The sample records 140,000 to 150,000 clones, 70% to 90% of which are singletons. The ten top clones hold 15% to 20% of the sample. Taken with the paper, the label for time point translates to: blood 4 weeks post-SBRT, at nephrectomy. According to the study, the label for this sample's treatment or condition signals: 15 Gy SBRT to primary tumor, nephrectomy 4 weeks later. The sample consisted of blood, taken from a patient whose treatment included radiotherapy and nephrectomy. These receptors were collected from a woman aged 45-60 years with renal cell carcinoma.

This chain connects TRBV29-1 to TRBJ1-5; 11 bases match TRBD1. The CDR3 is 13 residues long. The germline gives CDR1 SQVTM, CDR2 ANQGSEA. Trimming removed 7 bases from V and 7 bases from J; junction bases left unmatched: 6. In nucleotides, the CDR3 is TGCAGCGCCGGACAGGGGGCCGGGCAGCCCCAGCATTTT. Its protein product is CSAGQGAGQPQHF.

This chain joins TRBV4-1 and TRBJ2-3; possible D gene TRBD2, 6 bases. Trimming stripped 6 bases from V and 1 base from J, with 11 bases between. Germline loops: CDR1 MGHRA, CDR2 YSYEKL. The CDR3 sequence is 14 residues long. The CDR3 DNA follows: TGCGCCAGCAGGGACCGGAGGGGCACAGATACGCAGTATTTT. Amino acid sequence: CASRDRRGTDTQYF.

The chain is built from TRBV7-2 and TRBJ1-1; D unresolved. The V end lost 2 bases, the J end lost 0 bases, and 10 bases lay between the germline ends. The CDR3 runs to 15 residues. Germline CDR1 reads SGHTA; CDR2 reads FQGNSA. CDR3: CASSLTGDMNTEAFF. The CDR3 coding sequence is TGTGCCAGCAGCTTAACCGGAGACATGAACACTGAAGCTTTCTTT.

The CDR3 DNA reads as TGTGCCAGCATTTTACAGGGCTGGGACTCCTACGAGCAGTACTTC. Protein product: CASILQGWDSYEQYF. This rearrangement joins TRBV6-1 to TRBJ2-7, with D possibly TRBD1 on 6 matching bases. Germline V lookup: CDR1 MNHNS, CDR2 SASEGT. The V end was cut by 7 bases, the J end by 0 bases, with 16 bases between. There are 15 residues in the CDR3.